This entry lists 18 T cell receptor beta chains sequenced from one sample in a study of blood T cell repertoires in COVID-19. TCRdb's table, derived via immunoSEQ multiplex PCR, lists solely in-frame clones and lacks some. The sample has 200,000 to 300,000 clones, 80% to 90% seen once; the top ten hold approximately 0.9%. Sample: PBMCs or T cells enriched from blood (not recorded which). These receptors all come from a man aged 50 to 59 who had been exposed to COVID-19.

The chain carries TRBV6-5 and TRBJ2-2; D is perhaps TRBD1 (6 bases). The CDR3 has 14 amino acids. Germline CDR1 and CDR2: MNHEY and SVGAGI. V lost 6 bases, J lost 1 base, and 9 bases lay in between. The CDR3 nucleotides read TGTGCCAGCAGCCTCAGGGGGAACACCGGGGAGCTGTTTTTT. Translating gives CASSLRGNTGELFF.

CDR3 region: CASSSQGFYSPLHF. DNA for the CDR3: TGTGCCAGCAGCTCACAGGGGTTCTACTCACCCCTCCACTTT. The chain links TRBV7-9 to TRBJ1-6, with 7 bases identical to TRBD1. Germline V gene lookup returns CDR1 SEHNR and CDR2 FQNEAQ (reference sequence). V lost 4 bases to trimming and J lost 10 bases; unmatched junction nucleotides: 7. The length of the CDR3 is 14 residues.

The chain has TRBV27 and TRBJ2-1; 8 bases match TRBD2. Per the germline V gene, CDR1 is MNHEY and CDR2 is SMNVEV (reference sequence). The CDR3 extends over 13 amino acids. After removal of 4 bases from V and 7 bases from J, the junction contained 3 bases not matched to a gene. Here the CDR3 reads CASSYSGRNEQFF. The CDR3 nucleotides are TGTGCCAGCAGTTACAGCGGGAGAAATGAGCAGTTCTTC.

This clone was detected a few times. The J gene is TRBJ2-7, the V gene TRBV28; 12 bases map to TRBD2. J gave up 0 bases and V 6 bases, and 3 bases lay outside the gene matches. The germline CDR1 and CDR2 sequences are MDHEN and SYDVKM. The CDR3 has 15 amino acids. CDR3: CASSLAGGSSYEQYV. CDR3 DNA: TGTGCCAGCAGCCTAGCGGGAGGGAGCTCCTACGAGCAGTACGTC.

The rearrangement joins TRBV2 to TRBJ1-4; 8 bases match TRBD1. The CDR3 spans 15 residues. The V segment lost 7 bases and the J segment 4 bases; nucleotides outside the gene matches: 8. Germline CDR1 and CDR2: SNHLY and FYNNEI. CDR3 in DNA: TGTGCCAGCACCCCGGACAGGGAGATTAATGAAAAACTGTTTTTT. Protein product: CASTPDREINEKLFF.

This sequence joins TRBV3-1 (or the pseudogene TRBV3-2) and TRBJ1-6, with D tentatively TRBD1 (6 bases). CDR3 length: 15 amino acids. CDR1 LGHDT and CDR2 YNNKEL come from the germline V gene (reference sequence). The ends were cut back, 4 bases at V and 8 bases at J, with 15 bases in the middle. CDR3 amino acids: CASSPSKAGDSPLHF. The CDR3 bases are TGTGCCAGCAGCCCCTCCAAGGCAGGGGATTCACCCCTCCACTTT.

The rearrangement joins TRBV7-9 to TRBJ1-2; no clear D gene. This CDR3 comprises 16 residues. V was clipped by 0 bases and J by 5 bases, with 16 bases between them. The germline CDR1 and CDR2 sequences are SEHNR and FQNEAQ (reference sequence). This CDR3 is CASSLALGPRGYGYTF. The DNA for the CDR3 is TGTGCCAGCAGCTTAGCGCTTGGGCCACGAGGGTATGGCTACACCTTC.

This chain uses TRBV6-5 with TRBJ1-1, with D uncertain. This CDR3 region has 14 residues. V shed 5 bases and J shed 4 bases, with 14 bases lying between them. CDR1 and CDR2 (germline): MNHEY, SVGAGI. This chain's CDR3 is CASSRREPVTEAFF. The CDR3 region has the DNA TGTGCCAGCAGTCGCCGTGAGCCGGTCACTGAAGCTTTCTTT.

The chain joins TRBV5-1 to TRBJ2-3; 7 positions agree with TRBD1. This CDR3 has 17 amino acids. Trimming cost V 0 bases and J 5 bases; bases outside gene matches: 12. Germline CDR1 is SGHRS and CDR2 is YFSETQ. The CDR3 protein is CASSLGPRDRPKDTQYF. CDR3 sequence (DNA): TGCGCCAGCAGCTTGGGCCCACGGGACAGACCTAAAGATACGCAGTATTTT.

The CDR3 nucleotides are TGTGCCAGCAGCCAATATGTAGCTAACTATGGCTACACCTTC. Translation: CASSQYVANYGYTF. The rearrangement links TRBV3-1 (or the pseudogene TRBV3-2) to TRBJ1-2; the D is unclear. The CDR3 length is 14 residues. Germline-derived CDR1 and CDR2 are LGHDT and YNNKEL (reference sequence). V was pared by 2 bases and J by 0 bases, with 7 bases between.

The gene calls are TRBV28 and TRBJ1-2, with D maybe TRBD1 (6 bases). Germline lookup yields CDR1 MDHEN and CDR2 SYDVKM. Trimming stripped 5 bases from V and 5 bases from J, with 12 bases between. This CDR3 is built from 13 residues. The DNA for the CDR3 is TGTGCCAGCAGTAGACCACAGGGTTATGGCTACACCTTC. It encodes CASSRPQGYGYTF.

Notes on this clone: The DNA is left out, because the CDR3 cannot be placed on it with certainty; the CDR3 is given as TCRdb lists it. The rearrangement joins TRBV11-2 to TRBJ2-1; the D call TRBD1 from the table was never checked on the DNA. Germline CDR1 is SGHAT and CDR2 is FQNNGV. The length of the CDR3 is 14 amino acids, counting both ends. The CDR3 spells CASSLVGWGAHSFF.

The genes are TRBV7-3 and TRBJ2-5; TRBD2 matches at 12 bases. The V and J ends lost 5 bases and 5 bases, in that order; junction bases with no gene match: 6. This CDR3 spans 15 amino acids. Germline CDR1 SGHTA, CDR2 FQGTGA. The CDR3 coding sequence is TGTGCCAGCAGCGCGACTAGCGGGAGCTTTGAGACCCAGTACTTC. Its translation: CASSATSGSFETQYF.

This clone was detected a few times. The J gene is TRBJ2-1, the V gene TRBV20-1, with unresolved D. CDR3 length: 11 amino acids. V gave up 1 base and J gave up 5 bases, with 3 bases separating them. Germline V lookup: CDR1 DFQATT, CDR2 SNEGSKA (reference sequence). The CDR3 nucleotides are TGCAGTGCTAGAGGTAACAATGAGCAGTTCTTC. It is translated as CSARGNNEQFF.

The chain uses TRBV11-2 and TRBJ2-5, with 7 bases matching TRBD2. V lost 2 bases and J lost 5; bases outside the gene matches: 5. This CDR3 has 14 amino acids. Germline V gene data show CDR1 as SGHAT and CDR2 as FQNNGV. The CDR3 bases are TGTGCCAGCAGCTTAAGGGGAGGGTGGGAGACCCAGTACTTC. Translated, it gives CASSLRGGWETQYF. The variable domain in full, with the rest retrieved from reference TRBV11-2 and TRBJ2-5, is EAGVAQSPRYKIIEKRQSVAFWCNPISGHATLYWYQQILGQGPKLLIQFQNNGVVDDSQLPKDRFSAERLKGVDSTLKIQPAKLEDSAVYLCASSLRGGWETQYFGPGTRLLVL.

The chain joins TRBV15 to TRBJ1-5; no firm D call. This CDR3 spans 15 amino acids. Trimming removed 1 base from V and 0 bases from J, with 7 bases in between. Germline CDR1 is LNHNV and CDR2 is YYDKDF (reference sequence). CDR3 protein: CATSRVRVSNQPQHF. The CDR3 coding sequence is TGTGCCACCAGCAGAGTGAGAGTTAGCAATCAGCCCCAGCATTTT. Together with reference TRBV15 and TRBJ1-5, the CDR3 gives the full variable domain: DAMVIQNPRYQVTQFGKPVTLSCSQTLNHNVMYWYQQKSSQAPKLLFHYYDKDFNNEADTPDNFQSRRPNTSFCFLDIRSPGLGDTAMYLCATSRVRVSNQPQHFGDGTRLSIL.

The rearrangement uses TRBV11-2 and TRBJ2-3; D is possibly TRBD1 (6 bases). The V end lost 4 bases, the J end lost 4 bases, and 9 bases lay between the germline ends. The length of the CDR3 is 13 residues. Germline V lookup: CDR1 SGHAT, CDR2 FQNNGV. CDR3: CASSYRDPDTQYF. In DNA form, the CDR3 reads TGTGCCAGCAGCTACAGGGACCCAGATACGCAGTATTTT.

This rearrangement joins TRBV6-5 to TRBJ1-4, with 8 bases fitting TRBD1. The length of the CDR3 is 15 residues. The germline V gene encodes CDR1 MNHEY and CDR2 SVGAGI. J was trimmed by 3 bases and V by 4 bases; bases with no gene match: 4. The DNA for the CDR3 is TGTGCCAGCAGTTTCACAGGGGGAGCTAATGAAAAACTGTTTTTT. Amino acid sequence: CASSFTGGANEKLFF.